This T cell receptor beta chain originates from a study of cytomegalovirus exposure and HLA in healthy donors. Findings and limits, study-wide: According to a later analysis, donors in an Asian-associated ancestry cluster reportedly had fewer N-insertions than the roughly 660-donor mean.

The PCR used 60 Vbeta and 13 Jbeta primers. Assay: immunoSEQ multiplex PCR; the TCRdb copy retains only in-frame clones and omits some. The sample consists of about 130,000 clones, roughly 80% of them appearing once. These donors, healthy bone marrow donors, were studied. The V gene lost 2 bases and the J gene lost 8 bases, with 15 bases spanning the gap. Germline V gene sequence: CDR1 SQVTM, CDR2 ANQGSEA. The CDR3 extends over 13 amino acids. For this clone: Its antigen is currently unknown.

The rearrangement links TRBV29-1 to TRBJ1-2, with D uncertain. The receptor comes from a middle-aged man in good health and CMV-seronegative. The material sequenced was PBMCs. This CDR3 reads CSVELLGAGGYTF. CDR3 bases: TGCAGCGTTGAACTTCTGGGCGCTGGGGGCTACACCTTC. The whole variable domain, remainder taken from reference TRBV29-1 and TRBJ1-2, is SAVISQKPSRDICQRGTSLTIQCQVDSQVTMMFWYRQQPGQSLTLIATANQGSEATYESGFVIDKFPISRPNLTFSTLTVSNMSPEDSSIYLCSVELLGAGGYTFGSGTRLTVV.